This T cell receptor beta chain is from a study of identical twins. Study-wide results and caveats: The conclusions drew on cross-sectional statistical analysis instead of tracking the same donors. Shared out-of-frame alpha sequences (those common to twins) showed excess low generation probability. Out-of-frame TCR alpha sharing observed in monozygotic twins exceeded model estimates.

TCRdb passed the 5' RACE reads through MiXCR, listing each CDR3 protein once. The repertoire has hundreds of thousands of distinct CDR3 sequences, 18% of them found once; the top ten carry around 14%. In the case of this clonotype: Its antigen is still unknown.

Germline V CDR1 and CDR2: SGHDN, FVKESK. The CDR3 is 14 amino acids. V lost 0 bases to trimming and J lost 9 bases, with 11 bases between them. This sample also appeared in a second study, on T cells expressing NK-cell markers. As that report states: Sorted CD3+CD56-NKG2C+, CD3+CD56+NKG2C+ and CD3+CD56+NKG2C- T cells supplied the TCR beta repertoires.

The clonotype was recovered from a young woman in good health. The V call is TRBV14, the J call TRBJ2-2; D perhaps matches TRBD1 (5 bases). Sequenced input: PBMCs. CDR3 nucleotide sequence: TGTGCCAGCAGCCAAGATTGGGGCCGGCGGGAGCTGTTTTTT. Protein: CASSQDWGRRELFF.